Below are 2 T cell receptor beta chains sequenced from a single sample in a study of blood T cell repertoires in COVID-19. Repertoires were generated with immunoSEQ multiplex PCR, while TCRdb's copy carries only in-frame clones and drops some. The table lists about 170,000 clones, 84% of them singletons, with around 7.7% in the top ten. The sample was peripheral blood. Every receptor here comes from a man aged 40-50 years who had recovered from COVID-19.

This chain joins TRBV6-2 or TRBV6-3 and TRBJ2-1, with TRBD1 matching over 11 bases. CDR1 MNHEY and CDR2 SVGEGT come from the germline V gene. This CDR3 is built from 15 residues. V dropped 5 bases and J dropped 9; count of bases not matched to a gene: 9. This chain's CDR3 is CASSPGQGARGEQFF. The CDR3 nucleotides are TGTGCCAGCAGTCCCGGACAGGGGGCGCGGGGTGAGCAGTTCTTC.

V is TRBV6-2 or TRBV6-3 and J is TRBJ1-5; no definite D call. Deletions cut 2 bases from V and 6 bases from J, with 11 bases between. The CDR3 has 14 amino acids. CDR1 is MNHEY, CDR2 SVGEGT, per germline. CDR3 sequence reads: CASSYAGLGQPQHF. Written as DNA, the CDR3 is TGTGCCAGCAGTTACGCGGGTCTCGGTCAGCCCCAGCATTTT.